The next 4 T cell receptor beta chains were all read from a single sample in a study of T cell responses to AZD1222 COVID-19 vaccine. Assay used: immunoSEQ multiplex PCR; TCRdb lists only in-frame clones, some missing. The sample holds about 150,000 clones, around 91% seen once. Sequenced material: peripheral blood, taken 28 days after the second AZD1222 dose. The source is an adult who received the AZD1222 COVID-19 vaccine.

This clone was seen a single time. The chain employs TRBV21-1 and TRBJ2-1. TRBV21-1 is designated a pseudogene. The CDR3 extends over 12 amino acids. The CDR3 region is CASSKGKFWQFF. CDR3 DNA sequence: TGTGCCAGCAGCAAAGGAAAGTTTTGGCAGTTCTTC.

This chain links TRBV28 with TRBJ2-1; D may match TRBD1 or TRBD2 (5 bases each). Trimming stripped 6 bases from V and 10 bases from J, with 25 bases between. This CDR3 region has 16 residues. The germline V gene has CDR1 MDHEN and CDR2 SYDVKM. The CDR3 here is CASSNLEAGDLFEQFF. DNA for the CDR3: TGTGCCAGCAGCAACCTAGAGGCCGGGGACCTTTTCGAGCAGTTCTTC.

This clone was seen a few times. The chain joins TRBV3-1 (or the pseudogene TRBV3-2) to TRBJ2-7; unclear D gene. The germline V and J ends were trimmed by 2 bases and 2 bases, with 13 bases remaining between them. The CDR3 has 15 residues. Germline V gives CDR1 LGHDT, CDR2 YNNKEL (reference sequence). The CDR3 sequence is CASSQTTLQAYEQYF. Written as DNA, the CDR3 is TGTGCCAGCAGCCAAACAACCCTACAAGCCTACGAGCAGTACTTC.

The V call is TRBV13, the J call TRBJ1-1; no reliable D call. The germline V gene encodes CDR1 PRHDT and CDR2 FYEKMQ (reference sequence). There are 18 residues in the CDR3. The ends were cut back, 4 bases at V and 7 bases at J, with 28 bases in the middle. CDR3 in DNA: TGTGCCAGCAGCTCCCCGCCGTCAAAGTCCGATGGGTCGAGTGAAGCTTTCTTT. This gives the protein CASSSPPSKSDGSSEAFF.